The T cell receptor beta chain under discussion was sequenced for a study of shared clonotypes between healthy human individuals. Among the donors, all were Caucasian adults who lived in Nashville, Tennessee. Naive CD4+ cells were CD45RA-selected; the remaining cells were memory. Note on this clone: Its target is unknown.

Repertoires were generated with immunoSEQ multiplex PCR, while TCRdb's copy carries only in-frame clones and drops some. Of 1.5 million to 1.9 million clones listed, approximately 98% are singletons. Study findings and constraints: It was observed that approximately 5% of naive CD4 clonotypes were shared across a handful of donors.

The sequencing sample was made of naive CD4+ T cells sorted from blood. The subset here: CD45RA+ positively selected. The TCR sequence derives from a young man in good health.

CDR3 in amino acids: CASSPGLAGLYNEQFF. CDR3 bases: TGTGCCAGCAGCCCCGGACTAGCGGGCCTATACAATGAGCAGTTCTTC. The gene calls are TRBV5-4 and TRBJ2-1, with 11 bases fitting TRBD2. Unmatched junction bases numbered 7, after V lost 4 bases and J lost 4 bases. CDR1 is SGHNT, CDR2 YYREEE, per germline (reference sequence). CDR3 length: 16 amino acids.